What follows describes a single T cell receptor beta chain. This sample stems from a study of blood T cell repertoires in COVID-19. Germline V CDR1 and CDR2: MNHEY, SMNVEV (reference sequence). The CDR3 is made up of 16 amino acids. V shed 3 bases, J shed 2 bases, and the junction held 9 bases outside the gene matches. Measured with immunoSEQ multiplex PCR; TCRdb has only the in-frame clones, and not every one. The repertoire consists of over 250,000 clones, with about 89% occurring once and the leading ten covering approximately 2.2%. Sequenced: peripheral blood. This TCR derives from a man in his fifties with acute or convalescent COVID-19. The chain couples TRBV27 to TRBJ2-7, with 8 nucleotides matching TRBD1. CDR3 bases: TGTGCCAGCAGTTTTTCCGCGGGACAGGTACCCTACGAGCAGTACTTC. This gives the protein CASSFSAGQVPYEQYF.